Listed below are T cell receptor beta chains from one sample, sequenced in a study of blood T cell repertoires in COVID-19. The protocol was immunoSEQ multiplex PCR, while the TCRdb copy is restricted to in-frame clones and leaves out a portion. The sample yields about 120,000 clones, 85% seen once. Sequencing was performed on peripheral blood. Source of these receptors: a man aged 80 or over with active or convalescent COVID-19. CDR3s include the opening cysteine and the closing phenylalanine or tryptophan. The D gene is left open where the match is weak. Clone size, where shown, is once, few, many, or a class for clones that have expanded.

j_call: TRBJ1-6
d_call: TRBD1
clone_size: .
v_call: TRBV28
cdr3_nt: TGTGCCAGCAGAACAGGGGGAGGCTATAATTCACCCCTCCACTTT
cdr3_aa: CASRTGGGYNSPLHF

j_call: TRBJ1-4
d_call: .
clone_size: .
v_call: TRBV30
cdr3_nt: TGTGCCTGGACACCTCTGGGGGGGACCGCAACTAATGAAAAACTGTTTTTT
cdr3_aa: CAWTPLGGTATNEKLFF

j_call: TRBJ2-5
d_call: .
clone_size: .
v_call: TRBV5-4
cdr3_nt: TGTGCCAGCAGCCCAAGCAGGGGCAGGGAGACCCAGTACTTC
cdr3_aa: CASSPSRGRETQYF

j_call: TRBJ2-7
d_call: TRBD1
clone_size: .
v_call: TRBV29-1
cdr3_nt: TGCAGCGTAGGGACAGGCGGCGAGCAGTACTTC
cdr3_aa: CSVGTGGEQYF

j_call: TRBJ2-7
d_call: .
clone_size: .
v_call: TRBV5-1
cdr3_nt: TGCGCCAGCAGCCCGGGCCGGACATTATTCCTCTACGAGCAGTACTTC
cdr3_aa: CASSPGRTLFLYEQYF

j_call: TRBJ2-7
d_call: .
clone_size: .
v_call: TRBV5-4
cdr3_nt: TGTGCTACAACAGGGCTGACCTACGAGCAGTACTTC
cdr3_aa: CATTGLTYEQYF

j_call: TRBJ2-7
d_call: TRBD2
clone_size: .
v_call: TRBV30
cdr3_nt: TGTGCCTGGAGTATCTTAGCGGGCGAAGGGCAGTACTTC
cdr3_aa: CAWSILAGEGQYF

j_call: TRBJ1-1
d_call: .
clone_size: .
v_call: TRBV29-1
cdr3_nt: TGCAGCGTTGAAATGTCGGTGAACACTGAAGCTTTCTTT
cdr3_aa: CSVEMSVNTEAFF

j_call: TRBJ2-3
d_call: TRBD2
clone_size: .
v_call: TRBV4-2
cdr3_nt: TGTGCCAGCAGCCAACGCGGGGGGGGAATCACAGATACGCAGTATTTT
cdr3_aa: CASSQRGGGITDTQYF

j_call: TRBJ2-5
d_call: TRBD1
clone_size: .
v_call: TRBV6-2/TRBV6-3
cdr3_nt: TGTGCCAGCAGTTCCCCAGGGGGCGGAGAGACCCAGTACTTC
cdr3_aa: CASSSPGGGETQYF

j_call: TRBJ1-5
d_call: TRBD1
clone_size: .
v_call: TRBV2
cdr3_nt: TGTGCCAGCAGTGTTACAGGGGTAAGTCAGCCCCAGCATTTT
cdr3_aa: CASSVTGVSQPQHF

j_call: TRBJ2-5
d_call: TRBD2
clone_size: .
v_call: TRBV2
cdr3_nt: TGTGCCAGCAGTGTAGCGGGGCTTGATAAAGAGACCCAGTACTTC
cdr3_aa: CASSVAGLDKETQYF

j_call: TRBJ2-7
d_call: .
clone_size: .
v_call: TRBV27
cdr3_nt: TGTGCCAGCAAGGGGGGGAACTTCTACGAGCAGTACTTC
cdr3_aa: CASKGGNFYEQYF

j_call: TRBJ2-3
d_call: .
clone_size: .
v_call: TRBV5-1
cdr3_nt: TGCGCCAGCAGCTTGACTAGCACAGATACGCAGTATTTT
cdr3_aa: CASSLTSTDTQYF

j_call: TRBJ2-2
d_call: .
clone_size: few
v_call: TRBV1
cdr3_nt: TGCACCAGCAGCCGGGACTACCTCACCGGGGAGCTGTTTTTT
cdr3_aa: CTSSRDYLTGELFF

j_call: TRBJ2-2
d_call: TRBD1
clone_size: .
v_call: TRBV2
cdr3_nt: TGTGCCAGCATGTCGGACAGGGGATTCGGGGAGCTGTTTTTT
cdr3_aa: CASMSDRGFGELFF

j_call: TRBJ1-5
d_call: TRBD1
clone_size: .
v_call: TRBV6-5
cdr3_nt: TGTGCCAGCAGTTACAGCAGGGGGAGCAATCAGCCCCAGCATTTT
cdr3_aa: CASSYSRGSNQPQHF

j_call: TRBJ1-1
d_call: .
clone_size: .
v_call: TRBV5-4
cdr3_nt: TGTGCCAGCAGCTCATACAGGGTAGGGAACACTGAAGCTTTCTTT
cdr3_aa: CASSSYRVGNTEAFF

j_call: TRBJ1-6
d_call: TRBD1
clone_size: .
v_call: TRBV18
cdr3_nt: TGTGCCAGCTCACCACGAACCGGGACAGGGGAATTTTCACCCCTCCACTTT
cdr3_aa: CASSPRTGTGEFSPLHF

j_call: TRBJ2-7
d_call: TRBD1
clone_size: few
v_call: TRBV6-6
cdr3_nt: TGTGCCAGCAAAAAGGGACAGGATAGCTCCTACGAGCAGTACTTC
cdr3_aa: CASKKGQDSSYEQYF

j_call: TRBJ2-7
d_call: .
clone_size: .
v_call: TRBV12-3/TRBV12-4
cdr3_nt: TGTGCCAGCAGTGCTGGACAGAACCAGCAGTACTTC
cdr3_aa: CASSAGQNQQYF

j_call: TRBJ2-3
d_call: TRBD1
clone_size: few
v_call: TRBV30
cdr3_nt: TGTGCCTGGTCACAGGGGGCTTACACAGATACGCAGTATTTT
cdr3_aa: CAWSQGAYTDTQYF

j_call: TRBJ2-1
d_call: TRBD2
clone_size: .
v_call: TRBV4-3
cdr3_nt: TGCGCCAGCAGCCAATCTGTCACTAGCGGTCAGCAGTTCTTC
cdr3_aa: CASSQSVTSGQQFF

j_call: TRBJ1-5
d_call: TRBD1
clone_size: .
v_call: TRBV7-4
cdr3_nt: TGTGCCTCCGGCGGACAGGGTAATCAGCCCCAGCATTTT
cdr3_aa: CASGGQGNQPQHF

j_call: TRBJ1-5
d_call: .
clone_size: .
v_call: TRBV27
cdr3_nt: TGTGCCAGCAGTTTCGGCCCCGGGAGCAATCAGCCCCAGCATTTT
cdr3_aa: CASSFGPGSNQPQHF

j_call: TRBJ2-5
d_call: TRBD2
clone_size: .
v_call: TRBV7-2
cdr3_nt: TGTGCCAGCAGCGACGGACTAGCGGGAGCAGAGACCCAGTACTTC
cdr3_aa: CASSDGLAGAETQYF

j_call: TRBJ2-5
d_call: TRBD2
clone_size: .
v_call: TRBV24-1
cdr3_nt: TGTGCCACCAGTGAGTCTAGCGGGGGGTACCAAGAGACCCAGTACTTC
cdr3_aa: CATSESSGGYQETQYF

j_call: TRBJ1-1
d_call: .
clone_size: .
v_call: TRBV7-3
cdr3_nt: TGTGCCAGCAGCTTAAAGACAGCCTCTGAAGCTTTCTTT
cdr3_aa: CASSLKTASEAFF

j_call: TRBJ1-5
d_call: TRBD1
clone_size: .
v_call: TRBV18
cdr3_nt: TGTGCCAGCTCTTCAGCCGGGACAGGGAACAATCAGCCCCAGCATTTT
cdr3_aa: CASSSAGTGNNQPQHF

j_call: TRBJ1-5
d_call: .
clone_size: .
v_call: TRBV30
cdr3_nt: TGTGCCTGGAGTGGGGCTGCCCGTAGCAATCAGCCCCAGCATTTT
cdr3_aa: CAWSGAARSNQPQHF

j_call: TRBJ1-5
d_call: .
clone_size: .
v_call: TRBV28
cdr3_nt: TGTGCCAGCAGCAGGGGAGCGAGCAATCAGCCCCAGCATTTT
cdr3_aa: CASSRGASNQPQHF

j_call: TRBJ1-2
d_call: .
clone_size: .
v_call: TRBV6-2/TRBV6-3
cdr3_nt: TGTGCCAGCAGTTACTCGCTCGGGGGGAGCTATGGCTACACCTTC
cdr3_aa: CASSYSLGGSYGYTF

j_call: TRBJ1-1
d_call: .
clone_size: .
v_call: TRBV7-9
cdr3_nt: TGTGCCAGCAGCTTAGGACACTTGAACACTGAAGCTTTCTTT
cdr3_aa: CASSLGHLNTEAFF

j_call: TRBJ2-1
d_call: TRBD2
clone_size: .
v_call: TRBV7-2
cdr3_nt: TGTGCCAGCAGCCCAGCCGGGACTAGCGGGAGAGATAGTGAGCAGTTCTTC
cdr3_aa: CASSPAGTSGRDSEQFF

j_call: TRBJ2-3
d_call: TRBD2
clone_size: .
v_call: TRBV7-9
cdr3_nt: TGTGCCAGCAGCTTAGGGGAGGGATCAGATACGCAGTATTTT
cdr3_aa: CASSLGEGSDTQYF

j_call: TRBJ2-3
d_call: .
clone_size: .
v_call: TRBV5-5
cdr3_nt: TGTGCCAGCAGCTACGACAGGCCCACAGATACGCAGTATTTT
cdr3_aa: CASSYDRPTDTQYF

j_call: TRBJ1-6
d_call: .
clone_size: .
v_call: TRBV6-5
cdr3_nt: TGTGCCAGCAGTTACCCCCCCGAACAGGGATCACCCCTCCACTTT
cdr3_aa: CASSYPPEQGSPLHF